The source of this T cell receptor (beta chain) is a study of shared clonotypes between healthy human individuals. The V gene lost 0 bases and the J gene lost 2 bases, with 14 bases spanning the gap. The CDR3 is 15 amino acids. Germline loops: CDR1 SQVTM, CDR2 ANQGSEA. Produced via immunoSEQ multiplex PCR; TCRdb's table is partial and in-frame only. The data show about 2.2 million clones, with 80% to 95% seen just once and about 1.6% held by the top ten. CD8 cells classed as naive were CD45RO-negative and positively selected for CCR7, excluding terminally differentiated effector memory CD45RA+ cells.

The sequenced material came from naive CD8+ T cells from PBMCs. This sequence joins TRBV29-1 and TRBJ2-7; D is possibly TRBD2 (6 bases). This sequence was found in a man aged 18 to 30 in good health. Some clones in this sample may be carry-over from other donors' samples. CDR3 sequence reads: CSVEDGASEPYEQYF. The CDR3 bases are TGCAGCGTTGAAGATGGGGCTAGCGAGCCCTACGAGCAGTACTTC.